The 25 T cell receptor beta chains listed next were all sequenced from one sample in a study of early T cells in non-severe SARS-CoV-2 infection. Via MiXCR, TCRdb re-called the 5' RACE reads, giving one row per CDR3 protein. The sample contains about 52,000 distinct CDR3 sequences, around 10% of which appear only once. The sample was whole blood. The receptors were sampled from an adult who was a healthcare worker with PCR-confirmed SARS-CoV-2 infection or an uninfected control (not recorded which).

This clonotype appeared many times. The V call is TRBV20-1, the J call TRBJ2-3, with D unresolved. Trimming removed 1 base at V and 7 bases at J, with 24 bases between. Looked up from germline, CDR1 is DFQATT and CDR2 is SNEGSKA (reference sequence). This CDR3 is built from 17 residues. The CDR3: CSARVSFTGPSVNTQYF. CDR3 nucleotides: TGCAGTGCTAGAGTTTCATTTACCGGGCCCTCGGTCAATACGCAGTATTTT.

The rearrangement links TRBV5-1 to TRBJ1-1; D is uncertain. CDR1 SGHRS and CDR2 YFSETQ come from the germline V gene. V was pared by 1 base and J by 2 bases, with 12 bases between. The CDR3 length is 15 residues. The DNA for the CDR3 is TGCGCCAGCAGCTTGTTAAGGGTGGCAAACACTGAAGCTTTCTTT. Translation: CASSLLRVANTEAFF.

This clonotype was counted between two and nine times. The chain links TRBV5-4 to TRBJ2-2; 13 nucleotides match TRBD2. Germline CDR1 and CDR2: SGHNT and YYREEE (reference sequence). J lost 1 base, V lost 4 bases, and 4 bases had no gene match. This CDR3 is 17 amino acids long. The CDR3 here is CASSRGTSGMNTGELFF. The CDR3 bases are TGTGCCAGCAGCCGTGGGACTAGCGGGATGAACACCGGGGAGCTGTTTTTT.

In this sample, this clonotype turned up a few times. This chain links TRBV15 with TRBJ2-5; 11 bases map to TRBD2. V shed 5 bases and J 6 bases; nucleotides not matched to a gene: 8. CDR1 and CDR2 from the germline V gene are LNHNV and YYDKDF (reference sequence). The CDR3 is made up of 15 amino acids. This CDR3 is CATSESSGGPQTQYF. The CDR3, as DNA: TGTGCCACCAGCGAATCTAGCGGGGGGCCCCAGACCCAGTACTTC.

At least ten counts were recorded for this clonotype. The chain combines TRBV5-1 with TRBJ1-6; 9 positions match TRBD1. V lost 2 bases, J lost 7 bases, and 7 bases stayed unmatched. The CDR3 has 16 amino acids. Germline CDR1 and CDR2: SGHRS and YFSETQ. In nucleotides, the CDR3 is TGCGCCAGCAGCTTACAGGGGGCTGGTTCGAATTCACCCCTCCACTTT. It specifies CASSLQGAGSNSPLHF.

In its sample, this clonotype is medium-sized. CDR3 DNA sequence: TGCGCCAGCACCAAGCGGGAGTCCAAATACGAGCAGTACTTC. Its protein product is CASTKRESKYEQYF. The J gene is TRBJ2-7, the V gene TRBV10-2; 8 nucleotides line up with TRBD2. Germline V gene sequence: CDR1 WSHSY, CDR2 SAAADI. Trimming at V came to 7 bases and at J to 4 bases, leaving 9 bases not matched to a gene. The CDR3 has 14 residues.

The gene calls are TRBV30 and TRBJ2-3, with D hard to call. V lost 3 bases and J 2 bases, leaving 15 bases between the germline ends. The CDR3 contains 15 residues. Germline V gives CDR1 GTSNPN, CDR2 SVGIG (reference sequence). The CDR3 DNA is TGTGCCTGGAGGCGTCCGGATACCCTCACAGATACGCAGTATTTT. Its translation is CAWRRPDTLTDTQYF.

This clonotype was seen more than once but under ten times. This CDR3 reads CASRSGSKAGELFF. DNA for the CDR3: TGTGCCAGCCGAAGCGGGAGTAAAGCCGGGGAGCTGTTTTTT. The genes are TRBV6-5 and TRBJ2-2, with 8 bases matching TRBD2. This CDR3 is built from 14 residues. The V gene's germline CDR1 is MNHEY and CDR2 SVGAGI. Losses at the gene ends were 8 bases for V and 6 bases for J; bases not matched to a gene: 8.

This clonotype came up a few times. V gene TRBV20-1 combines with J gene TRBJ2-1, with TRBD2 matching 11 bases. The CDR3 runs to 14 residues. CDR1 and CDR2 (germline): DFQATT, SNEGSKA (reference sequence). The J segment lost 13 bases and the V segment lost 3 bases, leaving 11 bases of the junction unmatched. The CDR3: CSASMGVAGGLQFF. CDR3 sequence (DNA): TGCAGTGCTAGTATGGGGGTAGCGGGAGGGTTACAGTTCTTC.

The J gene is TRBJ2-7, the V gene TRBV7-8; 8 nucleotides agree with TRBD1. The CDR3 contains 15 residues. Germline assignment: CDR1 SGHVS and CDR2 FQNEAQ. V trimming: 5 bases; J trimming: 0 bases; junction bases outside the gene matches: 6. The CDR3 DNA reads TGTGCCAGCAGCGTAGGGACAGGACTCTCCTACGAGCAGTACTTC. Protein product: CASSVGTGLSYEQYF.

This chain connects TRBV5-1 to TRBJ1-2; D unclear. Germline loops: CDR1 SGHRS, CDR2 YFSETQ. The V end lost 1 base, the J end lost 1 base, and 8 bases lay between the germline ends. This CDR3 is built from 14 residues. Here the CDR3 reads CASSLSQVNYGYTF. The CDR3 DNA follows: TGCGCCAGCAGCTTGTCCCAGGTTAACTATGGCTACACCTTC.

This clonotype was counted many times. This chain joins TRBV19 and TRBJ1-5, with TRBD1 identical over 8 bases. The CDR3 has 15 residues. Germline loops: CDR1 LNHDA, CDR2 SQIVND (reference sequence). The trim removed 7 bases at V and 1 base at J, leaving 6 bases unmatched. The chain's CDR3 is CASTLDRASNQPQHF. CDR3 nucleotide sequence: TGTGCCAGTACCCTGGACAGGGCGAGCAATCAGCCCCAGCATTTT.

This clonotype was counted only a few times. This chain links TRBV2 with TRBJ2-5; 11 positions agree with TRBD1. Germline assignment: CDR1 SNHLY and CDR2 FYNNEI. There are 14 residues in the CDR3. With V trimmed by 5 bases and J by 7 bases, 6 bases remained unmatched. The CDR3 bases are TGTGCCAGCAGTACGGACAGGGGGCAGCGGACCCAGTACTTC. Translation: CASSTDRGQRTQYF.

This clonotype was detected only a few times. The chain links TRBV11-1 to TRBJ2-7; D uncertain. Trimming removed 0 bases at V and 6 bases at J, with 6 bases between. Per the germline V gene, CDR1 is SGHAT and CDR2 is FQDESV (reference sequence). The CDR3 has 12 residues. The CDR3, as DNA: TGTGCCAGCAGCTTAGCAAGCAGCGAGCAGTACTTC. Its translation is CASSLASSEQYF.

This clonotype has just a few counts. V gene TRBV9 combines with J gene TRBJ2-7; 7 bases fit TRBD2. The germline gives CDR1 SGDLS, CDR2 YYNGEE. V dropped 4 bases and J dropped 7; count of bases not matched to a gene: 14. The CDR3 has 15 residues. CDR3 residues: CASSKDEGGPREQYF. Here the CDR3 DNA reads TGTGCCAGCAGCAAAGACGAGGGAGGGCCGAGGGAGCAGTACTTC.

There are many counts of this clonotype. The gene calls are TRBV28 and TRBJ2-1; 16 positions agree with TRBD2. Looked up from germline, CDR1 is MDHEN and CDR2 is SYDVKM. The V and J ends lost 1 base and 3 bases, in that order; junction bases with no gene match: 3. This CDR3 has 18 residues. The CDR3 DNA reads TGTGCCAGCAGTTTATCGGGACTAGCGGGGGGGCTCTACAATGAGCAGTTCTTC. Its translation is CASSLSGLAGGLYNEQFF.

The chain joins TRBV20-1 to TRBJ2-1; D is unclear. Per the germline V gene, CDR1 is DFQATT and CDR2 is SNEGSKA (reference sequence). The CDR3 sequence is 13 residues long. V lost 0 bases and J lost 8, with 11 bases in between. The chain's CDR3 is CSARDPSYHEQFF. The CDR3 nucleotides read TGCAGTGCTAGAGATCCTAGTTATCATGAGCAGTTCTTC.

The V call is TRBV12-3 or TRBV12-4, the J call TRBJ2-7; TRBD2 matches at 9 bases. The CDR3 sequence is 15 residues long. The junction had 8 bases not matched to a gene; V was cut back by 6 bases and J by 2 bases. The CDR3 sequence: CASSSSGGRTYEQYF. As DNA, the CDR3 is TGTGCCAGCAGCTCAAGCGGGGGGCGAACCTACGAGCAGTACTTC.

In its sample, this clonotype was seen many times. The chain uses TRBV9 and TRBJ1-1; D is ambiguous. This CDR3 is built from 16 residues. From germline, CDR1 is SGDLS and CDR2 YYNGEE. V was trimmed by 4 bases and J by 2 bases, leaving 18 bases between them. CDR3 sequence: CASSSALASINTEAFF. The CDR3 coding sequence is TGTGCCAGCAGCTCTGCTCTAGCCAGCATTAACACTGAAGCTTTCTTT.

This clonotype occurred many times. CDR3 residues: CASSLGAVGNQPQHF. The CDR3 nucleotides read TGTGCCAGCAGTCTCGGGGCTGTCGGCAATCAGCCCCAGCATTTT. V gene TRBV7-8 combines with J gene TRBJ1-5; a weak D match, TRBD1 (5 bases). The CDR3 runs to 15 residues. Trimming removed 6 bases at V and 2 bases at J, with 14 bases between. Germline V CDR1 and CDR2: SGHVS, FQNEAQ.

The CDR3 region has the DNA TGCGCCAGCAGCTCCTCCGGAGATACGCAGTATTTT. Its protein product is CASSSSGDTQYF. This chain links TRBV5-1 with TRBJ2-3; no definite D call. This CDR3 region has 12 residues. Deletions cut 3 bases from V and 5 bases from J, with 7 bases between. Per the germline V gene, CDR1 is SGHRS and CDR2 is YFSETQ.

This rearrangement joins TRBV12-3 or TRBV12-4 to TRBJ1-2; 8 bases are a match to TRBD1. This CDR3 contains 13 residues. V gave up 1 base and J gave up 8 bases; unmatched junction bases: 3. CDR3 in amino acids: CASSLGGQAGYTF. Written as DNA, the CDR3 is TGTGCCAGCAGTTTAGGGGGACAGGCGGGCTACACCTTC.

There are a few counts of this clonotype. This sequence joins TRBV7-9 and TRBJ2-3; D call uncertain. Germline CDR1 SEHNR, CDR2 FQNEAQ (reference sequence). The CDR3 totals 14 residues. The V end lost 4 bases, the J end lost 3 bases, and 11 bases lay between the germline ends. CDR3 protein: CASSSRGETDTQYF. DNA for the CDR3: TGTGCCAGCAGCTCCCGCGGCGAAACAGATACGCAGTATTTT.

The CDR3 is CSARAPQGVRATDTQYF. The CDR3 DNA is TGCAGTGCTAGAGCGCCTCAAGGAGTCCGGGCGACAGATACGCAGTATTTT. The chain carries TRBV20-1 and TRBJ2-3; D remains unclear. The CDR3 covers 17 residues. Germline lookup yields CDR1 DFQATT and CDR2 SNEGSKA (reference sequence). Deletions cut 1 base from V and 3 bases from J, with 20 bases between.

At least ten counts were recorded for this clonotype. CDR3 residues: CASSHRQSQETQYF. In DNA, the CDR3 is TGTGCCAGCAGCCACCGACAGAGCCAAGAGACCCAGTACTTC. The chain has TRBV14 and TRBJ2-5, with TRBD1 as a possible D gene (5 bases). Trimming cost V 3 bases and J 1 base, with 9 bases left between them. CDR3 size: 14 residues. The V gene's germline CDR1 is SGHDN and CDR2 FVKESK.